The 23 T cell receptor beta chains given below trace back to one sample, sequenced in a study of T-cell reconstitution after alpha-beta-depleted transplantation in children. During its preparation, the TCRbeta library received unique molecular identifiers. Using its own MiXCR run on the PCR reads, TCRdb lists one record per CDR3 protein. The sample yields hundreds of thousands of distinct CDR3 sequences, approximately 11% seen once. This material consisted of PBMCs, taken before TCRalphabeta/CD19-depleted stem cell transplant. These TCRs come from a child younger than two with acute myeloid leukemia, due to receive a stem cell transplant.

This clonotype showed up just a few times. The V gene is TRBV5-1, the J gene TRBJ1-5; D not certain. V lost 4 bases and J lost 1, with 6 bases in between. This CDR3 is built from 13 residues. Germline V CDR1 and CDR2: SGHRS, YFSETQ. This CDR3 is CASSPLSNQPQHF. The CDR3 nucleotides are TGCGCCAGCAGCCCCCTCAGCAATCAGCCCCAGCATTTT.

This clonotype was recorded many times. The chain recombines TRBV4-2 with TRBJ1-6; D unresolved. Germline lookup yields CDR1 LGHNA and CDR2 YNFKEQ. Trimming stripped 0 bases from V and 6 bases from J, with 12 bases between. The CDR3 is 16 residues long. CDR3 coding DNA: TGTGCCAGCAGCCAAGAATATGGGGTTGGTAATTCACCCCTCCACTTT. Its translation is CASSQEYGVGNSPLHF.

This clonotype has only a few counts. The chain couples TRBV5-1 to TRBJ2-5; TRBD2 matches 8 bases. Germline V gene sequence: CDR1 SGHRS, CDR2 YFSETQ. J lost 2 bases, V lost 2 bases, and 2 bases had no gene match. The CDR3 loop spans 14 amino acids. CDR3 region: CASSFSGNQETQYF. In nucleotides, the CDR3 is TGCGCCAGCAGCTTTAGCGGGAATCAAGAGACCCAGTACTTC.

Many counts were recorded for this clonotype. V is TRBV7-2 and J is TRBJ1-2; 10 bases align to TRBD1. This CDR3 comprises 13 residues. V lost 1 base, J lost 8 bases, and 1 base stayed unmatched. Looked up from germline, CDR1 is SGHTA and CDR2 is FQGNSA. CDR3 loop: CASSLGTGGGYTF. The CDR3, as DNA: TGTGCCAGCAGCTTAGGGACAGGGGGGGGCTACACCTTC.

This clonotype was seen repeatedly, ten times or more. This chain uses TRBV6-5 with TRBJ2-7; perhaps D is TRBD1 or TRBD2 (5 bases each). Germline CDR1 and CDR2: MNHEY and SVGAGI. This CDR3 has 15 residues. The germline V and J ends were trimmed by 1 base and 4 bases, with 14 bases remaining between them. The CDR3 sequence: CASSYWGEGDYEQYF. The CDR3 DNA is TGTGCCAGCAGTTACTGGGGCGAGGGAGATTACGAGCAGTACTTC.

This clonotype has just a few counts. The J gene is TRBJ2-2, the V gene TRBV7-6; no definite D call. V was clipped by 1 base and J by 0 bases, with 12 bases between them. The CDR3 loop spans 17 amino acids. The germline gives CDR1 SGHVS, CDR2 FNYEAQ. The CDR3 reads CASSLEAEFANTGELFF. CDR3 nucleotide sequence: TGTGCCAGCAGCTTAGAGGCCGAGTTCGCGAACACCGGGGAGCTGTTTTTT.

In this sample, this clonotype turned up many times. V usage is TRBV11-3 and J usage is TRBJ2-2; tentatively, D is TRBD1 (6 bases). The CDR3 covers 15 residues. Trimming took off 7 bases at V and 3 bases at J, with 15 bases between the two ends. Germline CDR1 reads SGHNT; CDR2 reads YENEEA. The CDR3 sequence: CASTLTGKYTGELFF. Written as DNA, the CDR3 is TGTGCCAGCACCCTCACAGGGAAGTACACCGGGGAGCTGTTTTTT.

This chain connects TRBV18 to TRBJ1-1; TRBD1 is a possible D gene (5 bases). The V gene lost 4 bases and the J gene lost 0 bases, with 15 bases spanning the gap. The CDR3 consists of 16 residues. Germline assignment: CDR1 KGHSH and CDR2 LQKENI. The CDR3 protein is CASSLEGHLMNTEAFF. CDR3 DNA sequence: TGTGCCAGCTCACTGGAAGGACACCTCATGAACACTGAAGCTTTCTTT.

A word on this clonotype: Given a much more abundant clone one base away, this may be a read error. The chain is built from TRBV28 and TRBJ2-1; the D gene is possibly TRBD2 (6 bases). The CDR3 is 12 amino acids. Germline CDR1 reads MDHEN; CDR2 reads SYDVKM. This CDR3 is CASSSNGGEPFF. The CDR3 nucleotides are TGTGCCAGCAGTTCCAACGGGGGAGAGCCGTTCTTC.

This clonotype was recorded many times. This rearrangement joins TRBV6-1 to TRBJ1-2; 11 bases agree with TRBD1. Germline CDR1 and CDR2: MNHNS and SASEGT. The CDR3 consists of 17 residues. Trimming took 10 bases from V and 2 from J; bases not matched to a gene: 15. The CDR3 reads CATRPDRGLSANYGYTF. CDR3 nucleotide sequence: TGTGCCACCCGACCGGACAGGGGGCTATCGGCGAACTATGGCTACACCTTC.

There are a few counts of this clonotype. V usage is TRBV11-2 and J usage is TRBJ1-6; a possible D gene is TRBD1 (5 bases). The V gene lost 5 bases and the J gene lost 10 bases, with 18 bases spanning the gap. Germline V lookup: CDR1 SGHAT, CDR2 FQNNGV. The CDR3 extends over 15 amino acids. This chain's CDR3 is CASSRETGGASPLHF. The DNA of the CDR3 is TGTGCCAGCAGCCGTGAGACCGGAGGGGCATCACCCCTCCACTTT.

This clonotype showed up many times. The V and J genes are TRBV18 and TRBJ2-2; 8 bases map to TRBD1. This CDR3 has 16 residues. Germline V gene sequence: CDR1 KGHSH, CDR2 LQKENI. Trimming removed 0 bases from V and 1 base from J; junction bases left unmatched: 1. CDR3 nucleotide sequence: TGTGCCAGCTCACCACCAACAGGGGGGAACACCGGGGAGCTGTTTTTT. As protein: CASSPPTGGNTGELFF.

This clonotype came up many times. CDR3 amino acids: CASSMGLAGYNEQFF. The CDR3 DNA reads as TGCGCCAGCAGTATGGGACTAGCGGGATACAATGAGCAGTTCTTC. The gene calls are TRBV5-1 and TRBJ2-1; 13 nucleotides align to TRBD2. This CDR3 is built from 15 residues. The V and J ends lost 5 bases and 4 bases, in that order; junction bases with no gene match: 3. The germline V gene has CDR1 SGHRS and CDR2 YFSETQ.

This clonotype was observed at least ten times. The chain recombines TRBV29-1 with TRBJ1-1; D is possibly TRBD1 (6 bases). The V gene's germline CDR1 is SQVTM and CDR2 ANQGSEA. This CDR3 has 16 amino acids. The V and J ends lost 7 bases and 1 base respectively, with 22 bases between them. The CDR3 region has the DNA TGCAGCGATGGGGCGAAACCGACAGGACAGAACACTGAAGCTTTCTTT. It is translated as CSDGAKPTGQNTEAFF.

This clonotype was seen at least ten times. The V call is TRBV11-2, the J call TRBJ2-1, with D perhaps matching TRBD1 (6 bases). V was shortened by 3 bases and J by 7 bases, with 16 bases between the two germline ends. The CDR3 has 15 residues. Germline CDR1 is SGHAT and CDR2 is FQNNGV. The CDR3 DNA reads TGTGCCAGCAGCTTCTTTAGCCCCCAGGGGAATGAGCAGTTCTTC. It translates to CASSFFSPQGNEQFF.

In its sample, this clonotype was seen many times. The chain couples TRBV25-1 to TRBJ2-7; weak D call: TRBD1 (6 bases). V was shortened by 7 bases and J by 3 bases, with 13 bases between the two germline ends. The germline V gene has CDR1 MGHDK and CDR2 SYGVNS. The CDR3 consists of 13 residues. DNA for the CDR3: TGTGCCAGCACCGAAGACAGGTTCTACGAGCAGTACTTC. Protein product: CASTEDRFYEQYF.

This clonotype was found many times. The chain employs TRBV20-1 and TRBJ2-3, with TRBD2 matching over 12 bases. The CDR3 has 16 residues. In germline, CDR1 is DFQATT, CDR2 SNEGSKA (reference sequence). Trimming at V came to 0 bases and at J to 6 bases, leaving 7 bases not matched to a gene. The CDR3 here is CSARDLGTSGSDTQYF. CDR3 nucleotide sequence: TGCAGTGCTAGAGATCTCGGGACTAGCGGGTCGGATACGCAGTATTTT.

As concerns this clonotype: A much bigger clone sits one base away, suggesting this may be a read error. The gene calls are TRBV9 and TRBJ2-7; TRBD1 matches 8 bases. V lost 0 bases to trimming and J lost 5 bases; unmatched junction nucleotides: 4. The germline gives CDR1 SGDLS, CDR2 YYNGEE. The CDR3 runs 14 residues. The CDR3 spells CASSVDRGCDEQYF. CDR3 DNA: TGTGCCAGCAGCGTAGACAGGGGGTGCGACGAGCAGTACTTC.

Ten or more counts support this clonotype. The genes are TRBV12-3 or TRBV12-4 and TRBJ2-5; the D is unclear. Trimming cost V 7 bases and J 0 bases, with 6 bases left between them. The CDR3 has 12 amino acids. CDR3 nucleotides: TGTGCCAGCAACTCGGACCAAGAGACCCAGTACTTC. Amino acids: CASNSDQETQYF.

This clonotype has a count of ten or more. The V and J genes are TRBV5-1 and TRBJ2-7, with D maybe TRBD1 (6 bases). The CDR3 spans 13 residues. Deletions cut 4 bases from V and 4 bases from J, with 12 bases between. Germline CDR1 SGHRS, CDR2 YFSETQ. This CDR3 reads CASSALQGYEQYF. CDR3 DNA sequence: TGCGCCAGCAGCGCGCTTCAGGGGTACGAGCAGTACTTC.

This clonotype has only a few counts. The chain joins TRBV25-1 to TRBJ2-3, with D unclear. This CDR3 contains 15 residues. Trimming pared 5 bases from V and 5 bases from J, leaving 17 bases between. The germline V gene has CDR1 MGHDK and CDR2 SYGVNS. The chain's CDR3 is CASSRLEFPGDTQYF. The CDR3 DNA sequence: TGTGCCAGCAGTAGGTTGGAATTCCCCGGAGATACGCAGTATTTT.

This clonotype was recorded at least ten times. The chain joins TRBV7-2 to TRBJ2-2; TRBD2 aligns across 7 bases. V lost 0 bases and J lost 0; bases outside the gene matches: 4. Germline CDR1 and CDR2: SGHTA and FQGNSA. The CDR3 covers 17 residues. In nucleotides, the CDR3 is TGTGCCAGCAGCTTAGCGCTGAGCGGGGCGAACACCGGGGAGCTGTTTTTT. Translated, it gives CASSLALSGANTGELFF.

The chain links TRBV5-1 to TRBJ2-5; D gene unclear. From germline, CDR1 is SGHRS and CDR2 YFSETQ. Trimming took off 0 bases at V and 5 bases at J, with 8 bases between the two ends. The CDR3 covers 13 residues. The CDR3: CASSLGGFETQYF. CDR3 in DNA: TGCGCCAGCAGCTTGGGGGGATTCGAGACCCAGTACTTC.